The count of the clone carrying this T cell receptor beta chain is one. These data originate in a study of technical replicates of blood from a handful of donors. Here immunoSEQ multiplex PCR was the method, and the copy in TCRdb shows in-frame clones only, minus some. The sample has approximately 41,000 clones, around 97% seen once. CDR1 and CDR2 from the germline V gene are SNHLY and FYNNEI. Trimming removed 7 bases at V and 5 bases at J, with 16 bases between. The CDR3 runs 14 residues. The chain uses TRBV2 and TRBJ2-3, with D perhaps matching TRBD1 (6 bases). What was sequenced was T cells isolated from PBMCs. The receptor's source is a human donor in good health. This CDR3 is CASIKGELKDTQYF. The CDR3 bases are TGTGCCAGCATTAAGGGGGAACTGAAAGATACGCAGTATTTT. Drawing the rest from reference TRBV2 and TRBJ2-3, the complete variable domain is EPEVTQTPSHQVTQMGQEVILRCVPISNHLYFYWYRQILGQKVEFLVSFYNNEISEKSEIFDDQFSVERPDGSNFTLKIRSTKLEDSAMYFCASIKGELKDTQYFGPGTRLTVL.